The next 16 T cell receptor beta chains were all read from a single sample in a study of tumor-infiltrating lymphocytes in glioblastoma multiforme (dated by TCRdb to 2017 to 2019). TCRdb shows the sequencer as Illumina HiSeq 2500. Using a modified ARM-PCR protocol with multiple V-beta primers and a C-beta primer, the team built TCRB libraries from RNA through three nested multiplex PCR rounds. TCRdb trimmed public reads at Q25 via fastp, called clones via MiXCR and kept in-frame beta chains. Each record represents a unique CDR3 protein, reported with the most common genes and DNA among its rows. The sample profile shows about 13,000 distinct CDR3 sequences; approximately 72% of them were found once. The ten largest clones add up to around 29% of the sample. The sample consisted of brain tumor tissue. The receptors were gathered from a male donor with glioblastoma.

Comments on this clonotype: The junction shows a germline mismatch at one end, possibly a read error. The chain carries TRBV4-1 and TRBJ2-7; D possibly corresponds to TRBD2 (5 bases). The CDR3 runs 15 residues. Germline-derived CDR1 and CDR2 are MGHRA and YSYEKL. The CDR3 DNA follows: TGCGCCAGCAGCCGAGGAACACAACCCGACTACGAGCTGTACTTC. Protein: CASSRGTQPDYELYF.

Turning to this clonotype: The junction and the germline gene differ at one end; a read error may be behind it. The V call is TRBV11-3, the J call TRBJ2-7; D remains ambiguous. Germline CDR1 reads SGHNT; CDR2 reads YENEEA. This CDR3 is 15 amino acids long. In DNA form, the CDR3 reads TGTGCCAGCAGCTTTGATACCGAGAGCTCCTACGAGCAGTATTTC. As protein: CASSFDTESSYEQYF.

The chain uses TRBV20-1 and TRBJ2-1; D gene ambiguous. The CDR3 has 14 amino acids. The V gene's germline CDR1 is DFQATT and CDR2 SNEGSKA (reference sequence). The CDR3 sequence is CNVRHYRHYNEQFF. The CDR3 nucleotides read TGCAATGTTAGGCACTACAGACACTACAATGAGCAGTTCTTC.

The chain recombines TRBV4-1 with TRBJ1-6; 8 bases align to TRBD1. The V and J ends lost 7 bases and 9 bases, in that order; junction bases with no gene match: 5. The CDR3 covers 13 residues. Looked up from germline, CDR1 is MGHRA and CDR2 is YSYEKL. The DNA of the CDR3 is TGCGCCAGCACGGCAGGGGGCCGTTCACCCCTCCACTTT. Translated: CASTAGGRSPLHF.

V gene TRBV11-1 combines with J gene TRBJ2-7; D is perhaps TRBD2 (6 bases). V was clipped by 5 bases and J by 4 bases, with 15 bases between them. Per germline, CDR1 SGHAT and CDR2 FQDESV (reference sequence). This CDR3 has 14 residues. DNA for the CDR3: TGTGCCAGCAGCCTCGTGGGGGGTAATTACGAGCAGTACTTC. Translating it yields CASSLVGGNYEQYF.

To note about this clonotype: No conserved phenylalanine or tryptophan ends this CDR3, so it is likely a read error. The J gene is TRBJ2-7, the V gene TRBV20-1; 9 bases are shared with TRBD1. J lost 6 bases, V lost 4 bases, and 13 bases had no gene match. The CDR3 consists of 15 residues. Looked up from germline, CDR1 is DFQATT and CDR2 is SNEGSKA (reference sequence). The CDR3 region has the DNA TGCAGTGCTACAGGGTTCGGGACAGGGAGTCGCGAGCAGTACTTA. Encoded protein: CSATGFGTGSREQYL.

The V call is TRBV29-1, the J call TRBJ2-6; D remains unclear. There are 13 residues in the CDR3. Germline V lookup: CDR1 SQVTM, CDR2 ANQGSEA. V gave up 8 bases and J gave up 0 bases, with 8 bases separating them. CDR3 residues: CSIYNSGANVLTF. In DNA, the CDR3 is TGCAGCATTTACAACTCTGGGGCCAACGTCCTGACTTTC.

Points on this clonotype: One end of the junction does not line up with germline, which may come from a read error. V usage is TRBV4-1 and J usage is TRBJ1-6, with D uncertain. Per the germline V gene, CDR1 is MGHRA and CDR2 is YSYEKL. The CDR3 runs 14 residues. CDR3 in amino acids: CASQTRHEVSPLHF. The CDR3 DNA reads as TGCGCCAGCCAAACCAGGCATGAGGTTTCACCCCTTCACTTT.

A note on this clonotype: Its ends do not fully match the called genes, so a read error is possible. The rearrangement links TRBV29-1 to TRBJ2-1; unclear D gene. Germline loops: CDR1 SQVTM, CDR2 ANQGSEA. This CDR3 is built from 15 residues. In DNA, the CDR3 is TGCAACGTCGAGCCGGGCCCGGAGACCCCCAATGAGCAATTCTTC. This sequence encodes CNVEPGPETPNEQFF.

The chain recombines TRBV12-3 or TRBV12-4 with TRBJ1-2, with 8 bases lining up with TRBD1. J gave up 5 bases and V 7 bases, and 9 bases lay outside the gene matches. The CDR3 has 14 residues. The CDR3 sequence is CASMRQGMVYGYTF. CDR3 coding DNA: TGTGCCAGCATGAGACAGGGGATGGTTTATGGCTACACCTTC.

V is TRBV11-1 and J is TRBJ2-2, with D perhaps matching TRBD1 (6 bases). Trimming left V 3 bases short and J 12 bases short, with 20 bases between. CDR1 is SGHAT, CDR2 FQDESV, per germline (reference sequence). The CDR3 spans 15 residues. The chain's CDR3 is CASSFLGRDTRQLFF. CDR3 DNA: TGTGCCAGCAGCTTCCTTGGACGGGACACCCGGCAGCTGTTTTTT. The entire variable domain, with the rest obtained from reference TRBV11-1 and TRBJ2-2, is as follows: EAEVAQSPRYKITEKSQAVAFWCDPISGHATLYWYRQILGQGPELLVQFQDESVVDDSQLPKDRFSAERLKGVDSTLKIQPAELGDSAMYLCASSFLGRDTRQLFFGEGSRLTVL.

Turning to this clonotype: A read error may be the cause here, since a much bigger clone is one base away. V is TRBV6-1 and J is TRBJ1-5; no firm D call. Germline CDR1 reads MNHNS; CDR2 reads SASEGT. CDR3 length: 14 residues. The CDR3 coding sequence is TGTGTCAGCAGTGAAGACGAGGAGAATCAGCCCCAGCATTTT. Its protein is CVSSEDEENQPQHF.

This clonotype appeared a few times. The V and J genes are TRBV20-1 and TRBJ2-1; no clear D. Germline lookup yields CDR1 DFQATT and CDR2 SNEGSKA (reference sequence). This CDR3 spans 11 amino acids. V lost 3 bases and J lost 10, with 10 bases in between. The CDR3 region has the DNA TGCAGTGCTAGTTCACTCATGGAGCAGTTCTTC. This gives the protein CSASSLMEQFF.

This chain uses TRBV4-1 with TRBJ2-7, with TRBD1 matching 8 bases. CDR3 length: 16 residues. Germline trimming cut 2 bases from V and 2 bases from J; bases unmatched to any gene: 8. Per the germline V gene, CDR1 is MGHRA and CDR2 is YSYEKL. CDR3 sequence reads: CASSQPAGTGTYEQYF. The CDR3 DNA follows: TGCGCCAGCAGCCAACCTGCCGGGACAGGTACCTACGAGCAGTACTTC.

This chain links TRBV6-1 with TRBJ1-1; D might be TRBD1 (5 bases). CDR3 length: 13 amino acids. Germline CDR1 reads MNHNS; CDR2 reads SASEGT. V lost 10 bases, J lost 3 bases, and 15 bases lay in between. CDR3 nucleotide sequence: TGTGCCATCCGTCCGCCAGGGTACACTGAAGCTTTCTTT. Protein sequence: CAIRPPGYTEAFF.

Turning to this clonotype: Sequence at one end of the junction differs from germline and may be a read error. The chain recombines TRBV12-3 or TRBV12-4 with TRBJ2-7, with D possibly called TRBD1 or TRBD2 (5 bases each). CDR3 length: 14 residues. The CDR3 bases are TGTCCCAGCAGTTTAGGGGCAGGGATGGGGGAGCAGTATTTC. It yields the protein CPSSLGAGMGEQYF.